These 17 T cell receptor beta chains were all obtained from the same sample, sequenced in a study of blood T cell repertoires in COVID-19. TCRdb's copy holds only in-frame clones and misses some; the assay was immunoSEQ multiplex PCR. Among roughly 170,000 clones listed, approximately 85% were seen once. The sequencing input was peripheral blood. The receptors shown here come from a man aged 35 to 55 who had recovered from COVID-19.

This chain uses TRBV7-9 with TRBJ1-5, with unresolved D. Per the germline V gene, CDR1 is SEHNR and CDR2 is FQNEAQ (reference sequence). This CDR3 comprises 13 residues. Trimming took off 1 base at V and 6 bases at J, with 7 bases between the two ends. CDR3 loop: CASSLGGFQPQHF. CDR3 in DNA: TGTGCCAGCAGCTTAGGAGGGTTTCAGCCCCAGCATTTT.

The V call is TRBV9, the J call TRBJ2-1; D is unclear. V lost 1 base, J lost 0 bases, and 8 bases lay in between. The CDR3 is 15 residues long. The germline V gene encodes CDR1 SGDLS and CDR2 YYNGEE. In nucleotides, the CDR3 is TGTGCCAGCAGCGTAAGCTTAAGCTCCTACAATGAGCAGTTCTTC. This encodes CASSVSLSSYNEQFF.

The chain recombines TRBV28 with TRBJ2-2; maybe TRBD2 (5 bases). The V and J ends lost 3 bases and 15 bases respectively, with 14 bases between them. Germline V CDR1 and CDR2: MDHEN, SYDVKM. CDR3 length: 12 amino acids. The chain's CDR3 is CASSFVDSGMFF. CDR3 nucleotides: TGTGCCAGCAGTTTTGTGGACTCCGGAATGTTTTTT.

V usage is TRBV10-3 and J usage is TRBJ1-2; 9 bases are shared with TRBD1. CDR1 ENHRY and CDR2 SYGVKD come from the germline V gene. The CDR3 has 14 amino acids. Trimming cost V 2 bases and J 6 bases; bases outside gene matches: 4. In DNA, the CDR3 is TGTGCCATCAGTGAGCCCGGACAGGGGAATGGCTACACCTTC. Amino acid sequence: CAISEPGQGNGYTF.

The gene calls are TRBV6-2 or TRBV6-3 and TRBJ1-2, with 9 bases lining up with TRBD1. V lost 5 bases, J lost 4 bases, and 2 bases stayed unmatched. Germline lookup yields CDR1 MNHEY and CDR2 SVGEGT. CDR3 length equals 13 residues. This CDR3 is CASSPTGGYGYTF. Written as DNA, the CDR3 is TGTGCCAGCAGTCCGACAGGGGGCTATGGCTACACCTTC.

V usage is TRBV9 and J usage is TRBJ2-7; D not certain. The CDR3 is 13 amino acids. Trimming shortened V by 0 bases and J by 6 bases, and 10 bases separated the two germline ends. Germline loops: CDR1 SGDLS, CDR2 YYNGEE. CDR3 nucleotides: TGTGCCAGCAGCGTAGAACTCTTTCGCGAGCAGTACTTC. Its protein is CASSVELFREQYF.

V and J are TRBV18 and TRBJ2-1, with TRBD2 matching over 11 bases. From germline, CDR1 is KGHSH and CDR2 LQKENI. V lost 2 bases, J lost 9 bases, and 6 bases stayed unmatched. The CDR3 spans 15 residues. The CDR3 DNA reads TGTGCCAGCTCACCAGAATTAGCGGGAGGGAGTGAGCAGTTCTTC. Translating it yields CASSPELAGGSEQFF. Complete variable domain (other parts from reference TRBV18 and TRBJ2-1): NAGVMQNPRHLVRRRGQEARLRCSPMKGHSHVYWYRQLPEEGLKFMVYLQKENIIDESGMPKERFSAEFPKEGPSILRIQQVVRGDSAAYFCASSPELAGGSEQFFGPGTRLTVL.

This chain joins TRBV7-6 and TRBJ2-7; 8 nucleotides match TRBD2. This CDR3 comprises 13 residues. Germline V gene sequence: CDR1 SGHVS, CDR2 FNYEAQ. The junction had 11 bases not matched to a gene; V was cut back by 11 bases and J by 5 bases. The CDR3 spells CASSAGEVNEQYF. CDR3 coding DNA: TGTGCCTCATCAGCGGGAGAGGTGAACGAGCAGTACTTC.

This clone was seen only once. CDR3 in amino acids: CASSPEYSPDTQYF. As DNA, the CDR3 is TGTGCCAGCAGCCCCGAATATAGCCCAGATACGCAGTATTTT. The chain has TRBV3-1 (or the pseudogene TRBV3-2) and TRBJ2-3; the D is unclear. Trimming pared 4 bases from V and 4 bases from J, leaving 12 bases between. The CDR3 has 14 residues. Germline V gives CDR1 LGHDT, CDR2 YNNKEL (reference sequence).

In DNA, the CDR3 is TGTGCCACCAGCAGAGATTTGGGGACTTCCAGCACAGATACGCAGTATTTT. Amino acid sequence: CATSRDLGTSSTDTQYF. The chain carries TRBV15 and TRBJ2-3; perhaps TRBD2 as D (6 bases). Deletions cut 0 bases from V and 0 bases from J, with 13 bases between. The CDR3 is 17 residues long. Germline CDR1 LNHNV, CDR2 YYDKDF (reference sequence).

This chain joins TRBV20-1 and TRBJ1-2; D uncertain. The CDR3 runs to 10 residues. Germline V gene lookup returns CDR1 DFQATT and CDR2 SNEGSKA (reference sequence). V dropped 2 bases and J dropped 12 bases, with 10 bases sitting between them. The CDR3 sequence: CSARRGEDTF. For the CDR3, the DNA is TGCAGTGCTAGACGGGGAGAGGACACCTTC.

The rearrangement uses TRBV5-4 and TRBJ2-7; 8 nucleotides match TRBD1. Germline-derived CDR1 and CDR2 are SGHNT and YYREEE (reference sequence). The CDR3 has 15 residues. V trimming: 0 bases; J trimming: 0 bases; junction bases outside the gene matches: 2. The CDR3 spells CASSLGQGSSYEQYF. CDR3 nucleotides: TGTGCCAGCAGCTTGGGACAGGGGAGCTCCTACGAGCAGTACTTC.

The V gene is TRBV12-3 or TRBV12-4, the J gene TRBJ1-1, with 8 bases matching TRBD1. Unmatched junction bases numbered 14, after V lost 8 bases and J lost 12 bases. This CDR3 contains 13 residues. The CDR3 sequence: CASGQGAGHNTFF. CDR3 nucleotide sequence: TGTGCCAGCGGGCAGGGGGCCGGACACAATACTTTCTTT.

The CDR3 here is CASRASGSTIYEQYF. The CDR3 region has the DNA TGTGCCAGCAGGGCTAGCGGGAGCACAATCTACGAGCAGTACTTC. The chain is built from TRBV6-4 and TRBJ2-7; 10 nucleotides line up with TRBD2. CDR3 length: 15 residues. Unmatched junction bases numbered 8, after V lost 6 bases and J lost 3 bases. CDR1 and CDR2 (germline): MRHNA, SNTAGT.

The chain couples TRBV5-1 to TRBJ2-5; TRBD1 is a possible D gene (6 bases). The CDR3 is 12 residues long. V lost 5 bases, J lost 5 bases, and 10 bases lay in between. Germline CDR1 SGHRS, CDR2 YFSETQ. The DNA of the CDR3 is TGCGCCAGCAGAACAGGGAAGGAGACCCAGTACTTC. Translation: CASRTGKETQYF.

In DNA form, the CDR3 reads TGTGCCAGCAGCTTGAGCAGGCAGAGCTCCTACGAGCAGTACTTC. This codes for CASSLSRQSSYEQYF. The chain recombines TRBV5-4 with TRBJ2-7; D not certain. Germline CDR1 and CDR2: SGHNT and YYREEE (reference sequence). The CDR3 is made up of 15 amino acids. Trimming shortened V by 1 base and J by 0 bases, and 11 bases separated the two germline ends. Complete variable domain (other parts from reference TRBV5-4 and TRBJ2-7): ETGVTQSPTHLIKTRGQQVTLRCSSQSGHNTVSWYQQALGQGPQFIFQYYREEENGRGNFPPRFSGLQFPNYSSELNVNALELDDSALYLCASSLSRQSSYEQYFGPGTRLTVT.

The gene calls are TRBV6-1 and TRBJ2-1; 11 bases align to TRBD2. V shed 2 bases and J 6 bases; nucleotides not matched to a gene: 0. The CDR3 covers 14 residues. Germline V gene data show CDR1 as MNHNS and CDR2 as SASEGT. The CDR3: CASSELAGGNEQFF. Here the CDR3 DNA reads TGTGCCAGCAGTGAACTAGCGGGGGGCAATGAGCAGTTCTTC.